These 15 T cell receptor beta chains were all obtained from the same sample, sequenced in a study of T cells in Graves' hyperthyroidism and ophthalmopathy. There were TCR beta CDR3 regions amplified from RNA transcripts. During a first-round RT-PCR of the TCR CDR3, the HTBI primer set was used. Each CDR3 protein is one row after TCRdb ran MiXCR on the multiplex PCR reads. The repertoire holds about 700,000 distinct CDR3 sequences, with around 15% as singletons. Sequenced material: blood. The receptors come from a woman between 18 and 29 years old with Graves' hyperthyroidism.

This rearrangement joins TRBV7-2 to TRBJ2-3, with 12 bases matching TRBD2. V lost 1 base, J lost 2 bases, and 7 bases stayed unmatched. Germline V gene sequence: CDR1 SGHTA, CDR2 FQGNSA. The CDR3 totals 18 residues. This CDR3 is CASSLVLLAGGDTDTQYF. As DNA, the CDR3 is TGTGCCAGCAGCTTAGTACTCCTAGCGGGAGGGGACACAGATACGCAGTATTTT.

This clonotype was seen a few times. The chain combines TRBV19 with TRBJ1-5, with 8 bases identical to TRBD1. J was trimmed by 0 bases and V by 6 bases; bases with no gene match: 7. CDR1 and CDR2 from the germline V gene are LNHDA and SQIVND (reference sequence). This CDR3 is 16 amino acids long. The CDR3 loop reads CASSIGQGYSNQPQHF. The DNA for the CDR3 is TGTGCCAGTAGCATCGGACAGGGTTATAGCAATCAGCCCCAGCATTTT.

Points on this clonotype: An end of the junction does not agree with germline; a read error may underlie this. The rearrangement uses TRBV30 and TRBJ2-7; maybe TRBD1 (6 bases). CDR1 and CDR2 from the germline V gene are GTSNPN and SVGIG (reference sequence). The CDR3 spans 15 residues. CDR3 in amino acids: CAWKQQGILTYKQYF. The CDR3 DNA reads as TGTGCCTGGAAGCAACAGGGAATTTTAACCTACAAGCAGTACTTC.

Ten or more counts support this clonotype. The rearrangement uses TRBV12-3 or TRBV12-4 and TRBJ2-2; D gene uncertain. The CDR3 has 15 amino acids. Trimming stripped 1 base from V and 0 bases from J, with 6 bases between. CDR3 sequence reads: CASSLGQTNTGELFF. DNA for the CDR3: TGTGCCAGCAGTTTAGGGCAGACGAACACCGGGGAGCTGTTTTTT.

The chain employs TRBV15 and TRBJ2-2; D is undetermined. This CDR3 spans 15 amino acids. The V end was cut by 8 bases, the J end by 2 bases, with 15 bases between. Germline CDR1 reads LNHNV; CDR2 reads YYDKDF (reference sequence). CDR3 nucleotide sequence: TGTGCCACCGGTTCCGGCGGCCCAAACACCGGGGAGCTGTTTTTT. It translates to CATGSGGPNTGELFF.

This clonotype was picked up many times. The V call is TRBV24-1, the J call TRBJ2-7; 8 nucleotides agree with TRBD1. The CDR3 spans 15 residues. The ends lost 3 bases at V and 6 bases at J; junction bases unmatched: 9. Germline V gene sequence: CDR1 KGHDR, CDR2 SFDVKD. The DNA for the CDR3 is TGTGCCACCAGTGATGCAGGGGGCGCAGTTTTCGAGCAGTACTTC. Protein sequence: CATSDAGGAVFEQYF.

This clonotype was counted many times. The rearrangement joins TRBV29-1 to TRBJ2-3, with D perhaps TRBD1 (5 bases). The CDR3 is made up of 14 amino acids. CDR1 and CDR2 (germline): SQVTM, ANQGSEA. The germline V and J ends were trimmed by 7 bases and 5 bases, with 19 bases remaining between them. CDR3 coding DNA: TGCAGCGGGCGTGCGGAAGGGGTCCTAGATACGCAGTATTTT. Residues: CSGRAEGVLDTQYF.

The CDR3 bases are TGTGCCACCAGCAGAGATCGGGGGACCCCTCGGCCGCAGTTCTTC. Its protein is CATSRDRGTPRPQFF. The genes are TRBV15 and TRBJ2-1; TRBD2 might be the D (6 bases). Germline V gene sequence: CDR1 LNHNV, CDR2 YYDKDF (reference sequence). Trimming left V 0 bases short and J 12 bases short, with 18 bases between. This CDR3 spans 15 amino acids. Supplemented by reference TRBV15 and TRBJ2-1, the full variable domain reads DAMVIQNPRYQVTQFGKPVTLSCSQTLNHNVMYWYQQKSSQAPKLLFHYYDKDFNNEADTPDNFQSRRPNTSFCFLDIRSPGLGDTAMYLCATSRDRGTPRPQFFGPGTRLTVL.

There are many counts of this clonotype. The rearrangement uses TRBV11-3 and TRBJ2-4; no reliable D call. The CDR3 totals 19 residues. Per germline, CDR1 SGHNT and CDR2 YENEEA. With 1 base removed from V and 0 bases from J, the gap between germline ends came to 19 bases. CDR3: CASSLGDGQRTPAKNIQYF. CDR3 DNA sequence: TGTGCCAGCAGCTTAGGCGACGGCCAAAGGACCCCAGCCAAAAACATTCAGTACTTC. Drawing the rest from reference TRBV11-3 and TRBJ2-4, the complete variable domain is EAGVVQSPRYKIIEKKQPVAFWCNPISGHNTLYWYLQNLGQGPELLIRYENEEAVDDSQLPKDRFSAERLKGVDSTLKIQPAELGDSAVYLCASSLGDGQRTPAKNIQYFGAGTRLSVL.

This chain joins TRBV9 and TRBJ2-3, with D tentatively TRBD2 (5 bases). CDR1 is SGDLS and CDR2 is YYNGEE in the germline V gene. V was shortened by 3 bases and J by 1 base, with 15 bases between the two germline ends. The CDR3 covers 16 residues. The CDR3 here is CASSAHARVGTDTQYF. The CDR3 DNA follows: TGTGCCAGCAGCGCCCATGCGAGGGTAGGCACAGATACGCAGTATTTT.

There are a few counts of this clonotype. J is TRBJ1-1 and V is TRBV12-3 or TRBV12-4; 7 nucleotides line up with TRBD1. After removal of 6 bases from V and 4 bases from J, the junction contained 11 bases not matched to a gene. The CDR3 is made up of 15 amino acids. CDR3 loop: CASSSRQGQSTEAFF. CDR3 nucleotide sequence: TGTGCCAGCAGCTCCAGACAGGGACAAAGCACTGAAGCTTTCTTT.

The V and J genes are TRBV12-3 or TRBV12-4 and TRBJ1-5; the D is unclear. CDR3 size: 14 residues. Between the trimmed V and J ends, which lost 2 bases and 6 bases, there was a span of 11 bases. CDR3 region: CASSLRGPAQPQHF. The CDR3 bases are TGTGCCAGCAGTTTAAGAGGACCGGCTCAGCCCCAGCATTTT.

This clonotype was seen more than once but under ten times. The rearrangement links TRBV9 to TRBJ2-1; TRBD1 agrees at 7 bases. Looked up from germline, CDR1 is SGDLS and CDR2 is YYNGEE. After removal of 0 bases from V and 7 bases from J, the junction contained 4 bases not matched to a gene. This CDR3 comprises 14 residues. The CDR3, as DNA: TGTGCCAGCAGCGTAGGGGTGACAGGGAATGAGCAGTTCTTC. Its protein is CASSVGVTGNEQFF. The variable domain in full, completed from reference TRBV9 and TRBJ2-1, reads DSGVTQTPKHLITATGQRVTLRCSPRSGDLSVYWYQQSLDQGLQFLIQYYNGEERAKGNILERFSAQQFPDLHSELNLSSLELGDSALYFCASSVGVTGNEQFFGPGTRLTVL.

This clonotype was detected only a few times. This chain joins TRBV7-9 and TRBJ2-1; D is perhaps TRBD1 (5 bases). Germline loops: CDR1 SEHNR, CDR2 FQNEAQ (reference sequence). The V end was cut by 3 bases, the J end by 6 bases, with 18 bases between. This CDR3 is 16 amino acids long. CDR3 in DNA: TGTGCCAGCAGCTTGGGGCGGACACAGAAGAGCAATGAGCAGTTCTTC. Translating it yields CASSLGRTQKSNEQFF.

At least ten counts were recorded for this clonotype. This chain uses TRBV18 with TRBJ2-4; no definite D call. Germline-derived CDR1 and CDR2 are KGHSH and LQKENI. V shed 5 bases and J shed 0 bases, with 14 bases lying between them. The CDR3 covers 16 residues. The CDR3 DNA sequence: TGTGCCAGCTCATCCTCTCGAGGTCTAGCCAAAAACATTCAGTACTTC. Encoded protein: CASSSSRGLAKNIQYF.